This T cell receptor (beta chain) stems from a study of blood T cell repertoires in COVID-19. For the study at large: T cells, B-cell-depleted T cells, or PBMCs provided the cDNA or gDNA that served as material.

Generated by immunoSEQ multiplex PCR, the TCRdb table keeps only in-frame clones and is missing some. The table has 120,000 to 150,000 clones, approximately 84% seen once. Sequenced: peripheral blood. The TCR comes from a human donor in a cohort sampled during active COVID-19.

The DNA for the CDR3 is TGCGCCAGCAGCTTCCGACAGGGTCATACTTCACCCCTCCACTTT. Its translation: CASSFRQGHTSPLHF. The rearrangement joins TRBV5-1 to TRBJ1-6; 7 bases are a match to TRBD1. After removal of 2 bases from V and 9 bases from J, the junction contained 8 bases not matched to a gene. The germline CDR1 and CDR2 sequences are SGHRS and YFSETQ. This CDR3 is 15 amino acids long.